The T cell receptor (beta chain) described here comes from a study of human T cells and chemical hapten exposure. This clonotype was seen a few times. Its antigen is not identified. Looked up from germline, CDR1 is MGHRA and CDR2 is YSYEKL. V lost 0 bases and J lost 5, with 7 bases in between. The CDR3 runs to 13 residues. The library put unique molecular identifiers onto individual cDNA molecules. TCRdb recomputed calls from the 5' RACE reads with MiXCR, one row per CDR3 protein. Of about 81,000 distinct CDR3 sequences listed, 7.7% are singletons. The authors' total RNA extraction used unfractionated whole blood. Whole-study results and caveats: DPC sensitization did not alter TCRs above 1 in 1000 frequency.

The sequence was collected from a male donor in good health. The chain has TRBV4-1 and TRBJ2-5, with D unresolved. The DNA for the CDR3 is TGCGCCAGCAGCCAAGAAAGGGTTGAGACCCAGTACTTC. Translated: CASSQERVETQYF.